This T cell receptor beta chain was recorded in a study of blood T cell repertoires in COVID-19 (dated by TCRdb to about 2020). With regard to the full study: Collaborator samples came from the United States, Italy and Spain and covered acute and convalescent phases of COVID-19. The prospective study material was composed of cDNA or gDNA derived from T cells, B-cell-depleted T cells, or PBMCs. Deeply sampled blood TCRbeta repertoires from subjects exposed to, actively infected with, or recovered from COVID-19 were included in the dataset. The repertoires were released in a freely available public database intended as a resource for research on the immune response to SARS-CoV-2. Samples came from the ongoing ImmuneRACE study (first 160 participants) plus 1,254 subjects from 6 global collaborators. The sample metadata nearly always contained a de-identified subject ID, COVID-19 status, age in years and sex. HLA class I and class II types, where available, came from metadata supplied by the sample provider rather than from assay-based typing.

TCRbeta CDR3 regions were amplified from genomic DNA by means of the immunoSEQ Assay, a bias-controlled multiplex PCR. Regarding the original processing steps: Nucleated cell counts per sample were estimated from amplification of reference gene primers within the assay. To quantify the absolute abundance of each unique TCRbeta CDR3 rearrangement, sequence reads were collapsed and filtered. For each sample, productive Simpson clonality was calculated by taking the square root of Simpson's diversity index across productive rearrangements. TCRdb mirrors the immuneACCESS table, restricted to in-frame sequences. Some clones are absent from its copies; in checked studies, under half trace to an unresolved V gene, and the reason for the others is unknown. V and J calls and clone size follow that table, whereas D and trimming were derived from the DNA. This sample has roughly 100,000 clones in its table, and roughly 82% of those were observed once. 26% of the sample is held by the ten biggest clonotypes.

Findings and caveats that apply to the study as a whole: The quantity of clinical and demographic metadata differed by source and by participant and was supplied without curation.

Based on the germline V gene, the CDR1 and CDR2 sequences are SGHDT and YYEEEE. Between the V and J ends, shortened by 2 bases and 5 bases respectively, the junction contains 13 bases. The CDR3 numbers 14 residues from cysteine through phenylalanine. The sequence is cut down to CDR3 DNA, 42 bases in frame from base 1. For this clone: Its antigen target is currently unknown. The record has no base qualities; no much larger clone is one base away.

Whole blood was collected in K2EDTA tubes by collaborating institutions according to the institutions' own protocols. Collaborator samples were shipped for TCRbeta analysis as frozen whole blood, isolated PBMCs, or DNA extracted from either sample type. The receptor chain draws on TRBV5-6 and TRBJ2-5; the D gene is perhaps TRBD1, from 6 matching bases. The specimen was peripheral blood. This sequence was found in a man in his 60s with acute or convalescent COVID-19. CDR3 region: CASSFVSGAETQYF. In nucleotide form, the sequence is TGTGCCAGCAGCTTTGTGTCAGGGGCGGAGACCCAGTACTTC. Here the CDR3 is joined to the reference TRBV5-6 and TRBJ2-5 genes, and the full variable domain is: DAGVTQSPTHLIKTRGQQVTLRCSPKSGHDTVSWYQQALGQGPQFIFQYYEEEERQRGNFPDRFSGHQFPNYSSELNVNALLLGDSALYLCASSFVSGAETQYFGPGTRLLVL.